A single sample is the source of the 29 T cell receptor beta chains below, sequenced in a study of blood T cell repertoires in COVID-19. Generated by immunoSEQ multiplex PCR, the TCRdb table keeps only in-frame clones and is missing some. The sample records about 300,000 clones, around 88% being singletons. Sequencing used peripheral blood. Receptor source: a woman in her thirties who had recovered from COVID-19.

The J gene is TRBJ1-4, the V gene TRBV15; 9 positions agree with TRBD1. Losses at the gene ends were 3 bases for V and 8 bases for J; bases not matched to a gene: 7. This CDR3 contains 15 residues. In germline, CDR1 is LNHNV, CDR2 YYDKDF (reference sequence). In DNA form, the CDR3 reads TGTGCCACCAGCAGGCCCCTACAGGGGGCGGAAAAACTGTTTTTT. Encoded protein: CATSRPLQGAEKLFF.

The genes are TRBV12-3 or TRBV12-4 and TRBJ1-2, with 7 bases matching TRBD1. Trimming at V came to 5 bases and at J to 5 bases, leaving 2 bases not matched to a gene. The CDR3 consists of 12 residues. The CDR3 nucleotides read TGTGCCAGCAGTCACAGGGGATATGGCTACACCTTC. Encoded protein: CASSHRGYGYTF.

The chain recombines TRBV20-1 with TRBJ1-6; D is ambiguous. The ends were cut back, 3 bases at V and 8 bases at J, with 11 bases in the middle. From germline, CDR1 is DFQATT and CDR2 SNEGSKA (reference sequence). The CDR3 loop spans 13 amino acids. CDR3 nucleotides: TGCAGTGCTAGTGGTGATCCAGATTCACCCCTCCACTTT. Its translation: CSASGDPDSPLHF.

The chain recombines TRBV30 with TRBJ1-6, with TRBD1 as a possible D gene (6 bases). CDR1 is GTSNPN, CDR2 SVGIG, per germline (reference sequence). The CDR3 extends over 14 amino acids. V lost 0 bases and J lost 9, with 12 bases in between. CDR3 region: CAWSVVGASSPLHF. The DNA for the CDR3 is TGTGCCTGGAGTGTTGTGGGGGCGTCTTCACCCCTCCACTTT.

The V and J genes are TRBV5-4 and TRBJ1-2, with 7 positions matching TRBD1. CDR3 length equals 15 residues. Germline values: CDR1 SGHNT, CDR2 YYREEE (reference sequence). V was clipped by 0 bases and J by 5 bases; unmatched bases: 7. CDR3: CASSLGDRGDYGYTF. CDR3 in DNA: TGTGCCAGCAGCTTGGGGGACAGAGGTGATTATGGCTACACCTTC.

The chain is built from TRBV6-5 and TRBJ1-3, with D maybe TRBD1 (6 bases). This CDR3 spans 15 amino acids. The V and J ends lost 2 bases and 3 bases respectively, with 11 bases between them. Germline V gene lookup returns CDR1 MNHEY and CDR2 SVGAGI. This CDR3 is CASSYGQSLGNTIYF. Here the CDR3 DNA reads TGTGCCAGCAGTTACGGACAGTCTCTTGGAAACACCATATATTTT.

Comment on this clone: This specimen includes other DNA sequences encoding the same CDR3. The chain couples TRBV5-1 to TRBJ2-1; 12 bases fit TRBD2. Per germline, CDR1 SGHRS and CDR2 YFSETQ. V shed 0 bases, J shed 3 bases, and the junction held 4 bases outside the gene matches. The CDR3 runs 17 residues. The CDR3 sequence is CASSLVPSGGGYNEQFF. The CDR3, as DNA: TGCGCCAGCAGCTTGGTACCTAGCGGGGGGGGCTACAATGAGCAGTTCTTC.

This clone has a single count. The chain links TRBV6-5 to TRBJ1-5, with no clear D. The length of the CDR3 is 15 residues. The germline V gene encodes CDR1 MNHEY and CDR2 SVGAGI. The V gene lost 5 bases and the J gene lost 0 bases, with 11 bases spanning the gap. CDR3 nucleotides: TGTGCCAGCAGTCGAGGTTACGGTAGCAATCAGCCCCAGCATTTT. This sequence encodes CASSRGYGSNQPQHF.

This rearrangement joins TRBV19 to TRBJ1-1; D may be TRBD1 (6 bases). The length of the CDR3 is 15 residues. V was clipped by 0 bases and J by 10 bases, with 18 bases between them. The germline gives CDR1 LNHDA, CDR2 SQIVND (reference sequence). CDR3 amino acids: CASSIEVTTGTPAFF. CDR3 sequence (DNA): TGTGCCAGTAGTATAGAGGTTACAACCGGGACACCAGCTTTCTTT.

Here the CDR3 DNA reads TGTGCCAGCAGCCGTTCGGACAGGGATGGCTACACCTTC. Protein product: CASSRSDRDGYTF. The J gene is TRBJ1-2, the V gene TRBV11-2; 8 bases match TRBD1. This CDR3 region has 13 residues. Looked up from germline, CDR1 is SGHAT and CDR2 is FQNNGV. J lost 6 bases, V lost 5 bases, and 5 bases had no gene match.

The CDR3 nucleotides read TGTGCCAGCAGGGAGCTTAGCACAGATACGCAGTATTTT. Translation gives CASRELSTDTQYF. V gene TRBV28 combines with J gene TRBJ2-3, with unresolved D. Trimming shortened V by 6 bases and J by 0 bases, and 7 bases separated the two germline ends. This CDR3 region has 13 residues. The germline gives CDR1 MDHEN, CDR2 SYDVKM.

This sequence joins TRBV5-5 and TRBJ2-1; 7 bases fit TRBD1. This CDR3 region has 15 residues. Germline CDR1 is SGHKS and CDR2 is YYEKEE (reference sequence). V gave up 4 bases and J gave up 2 bases; unmatched junction bases: 6. CDR3: CASSATGDPYNEQFF. The CDR3, as DNA: TGTGCCAGCAGCGCAACAGGGGACCCCTACAATGAGCAGTTCTTC.

V gene TRBV27 combines with J gene TRBJ2-2, with 13 nucleotides matching TRBD2. There are 16 residues in the CDR3. The germline V gene encodes CDR1 MNHEY and CDR2 SMNVEV (reference sequence). The V and J ends lost 7 bases and 4 bases, in that order; junction bases with no gene match: 6. This CDR3 reads CASTPTSGGPTGELFF. The CDR3 nucleotides are TGTGCCAGCACCCCGACTAGCGGGGGGCCCACCGGGGAGCTGTTTTTT.

This clone appeared once. The chain uses TRBV27 and TRBJ2-3; 9 nucleotides agree with TRBD2. Trimming took 4 bases from V and 2 from J; bases not matched to a gene: 13. Looked up from germline, CDR1 is MNHEY and CDR2 is SMNVEV (reference sequence). The CDR3 loop spans 18 amino acids. This CDR3 is CASSSPRALAGFTDTQYF. The CDR3 DNA reads as TGTGCCAGCAGTTCGCCCCGGGCGCTAGCGGGGTTCACAGATACGCAGTATTTT.

Here the CDR3 DNA reads TGTGCCAGCTCACCTGGATCCCTTCAGCGCGGGGAGACCCAGTACTTC. It encodes CASSPGSLQRGETQYF. The gene calls are TRBV18 and TRBJ2-5; D possibly corresponds to TRBD2 (5 bases). V was pared by 3 bases and J by 5 bases, with 19 bases between. This CDR3 comprises 16 residues. Looked up from germline, CDR1 is KGHSH and CDR2 is LQKENI.

The CDR3 DNA reads TGTGCCAGCAGCTCCCTAGGCGGGGGGCTGAATAATGAAAAACTGTTTTTT. This sequence encodes CASSSLGGGLNNEKLFF. This rearrangement joins TRBV13 to TRBJ1-4; possibly TRBD1 for D (6 bases). CDR3 length: 17 amino acids. Germline V gene sequence: CDR1 PRHDT, CDR2 FYEKMQ (reference sequence). V shed 4 bases and J shed 4 bases, with 19 bases lying between them. Drawing the rest from reference TRBV13 and TRBJ1-4, the complete variable domain is AAGVIQSPRHLIKEKRETATLKCYPIPRHDTVYWYQQGPGQDPQFLISFYEKMQSDKGSIPDRFSAQQFSDYHSELNMSSLELGDSALYFCASSSLGGGLNNEKLFFGSGTQLSVL.

V is TRBV6-5 and J is TRBJ2-7; D unresolved. Trimming left V 4 bases short and J 3 bases short, with 10 bases between. This CDR3 is built from 13 residues. Looked up from germline, CDR1 is MNHEY and CDR2 is SVGAGI. CDR3 DNA: TGTGCCAGCAGTTTACAACCAGACTACGAGCAGTACTTC. This translates into CASSLQPDYEQYF.

The J gene is TRBJ2-3, the V gene TRBV6-2 or TRBV6-3; unclear D gene. The germline V gene encodes CDR1 MNHEY and CDR2 SVGEGT. This CDR3 comprises 11 residues. V gave up 2 bases and J gave up 11 bases, with 8 bases separating them. CDR3 DNA sequence: TGTGCCAGCAGTTACGCAACTGAGCAGTATTTT. Translating it yields CASSYATEQYF.

The J gene is TRBJ2-7, the V gene TRBV12-3 or TRBV12-4; D remains ambiguous. The germline V and J ends were trimmed by 3 bases and 0 bases, with 6 bases remaining between them. The CDR3 runs to 13 residues. The CDR3 protein is CASSFGRSYEQYF. The CDR3 nucleotides read TGTGCCAGCAGTTTTGGGCGCTCCTACGAGCAGTACTTC.

The chain has TRBV11-2 and TRBJ2-5; possibly TRBD1 for D (6 bases). The V end was cut by 3 bases, the J end by 3 bases, with 8 bases between. The CDR3 sequence is 13 residues long. Germline values: CDR1 SGHAT, CDR2 FQNNGV. The CDR3 protein is CASSFRQEETQYF. The CDR3 nucleotides read TGTGCCAGCAGCTTTCGACAGGAAGAGACCCAGTACTTC. The whole variable domain, filled in from reference TRBV11-2 and TRBJ2-5, reads EAGVAQSPRYKIIEKRQSVAFWCNPISGHATLYWYQQILGQGPKLLIQFQNNGVVDDSQLPKDRFSAERLKGVDSTLKIQPAKLEDSAVYLCASSFRQEETQYFGPGTRLLVL.

This clone was seen a few times. V is TRBV13 and J is TRBJ2-7, with TRBD2 identical over 11 bases. The CDR3 length is 16 residues. V lost 5 bases to trimming and J lost 3 bases; unmatched junction nucleotides: 9. The germline V gene has CDR1 PRHDT and CDR2 FYEKMQ (reference sequence). CDR3 amino acids: CASSRLPSGGYYEQYF. In DNA form, the CDR3 reads TGTGCCAGCAGCCGACTGCCTAGCGGGGGGTACTACGAGCAGTACTTC. The entire variable domain, with the rest obtained from reference TRBV13 and TRBJ2-7, is as follows: AAGVIQSPRHLIKEKRETATLKCYPIPRHDTVYWYQQGPGQDPQFLISFYEKMQSDKGSIPDRFSAQQFSDYHSELNMSSLELGDSALYFCASSRLPSGGYYEQYFGPGTRLTVT.

The rearrangement links TRBV19 to TRBJ1-2; D is perhaps TRBD1 (5 bases). Germline CDR1 reads LNHDA; CDR2 reads SQIVND (reference sequence). The V and J ends lost 5 bases and 2 bases respectively, with 9 bases between them. The CDR3 sequence is 13 residues long. The CDR3 sequence is CASSSPGNYGYTF. CDR3 in DNA: TGTGCCAGTAGTTCCCCAGGGAACTATGGCTACACCTTC.

This clone occurred once. The V and J genes are TRBV9 and TRBJ1-4; no definite D call. There are 15 residues in the CDR3. CDR1 is SGDLS and CDR2 is YYNGEE in the germline V gene. Trimming stripped 4 bases from V and 1 base from J, with 11 bases between. Here the CDR3 DNA reads TGTGCCAGCAGCCCTTTTCCGGTAACTAATGAAAAACTGTTTTTT. This gives the protein CASSPFPVTNEKLFF.

The chain uses TRBV13 and TRBJ1-6, with TRBD1 as a possible D gene (6 bases). Germline V gene data show CDR1 as PRHDT and CDR2 as FYEKMQ (reference sequence). The V end was cut by 3 bases, the J end by 7 bases, with 16 bases between. This CDR3 comprises 16 residues. CDR3 DNA: TGTGCCAGCAGCTTTTCACCCGGGGGGGGCAATTCACCCCTCCACTTT. As protein: CASSFSPGGGNSPLHF. Using reference TRBV13 and TRBJ1-6 for the parts outside the CDR3, the full variable domain is AAGVIQSPRHLIKEKRETATLKCYPIPRHDTVYWYQQGPGQDPQFLISFYEKMQSDKGSIPDRFSAQQFSDYHSELNMSSLELGDSALYFCASSFSPGGGNSPLHFGNGTRLTVT.

V is TRBV5-6 and J is TRBJ2-2, with 8 bases fitting TRBD1. This CDR3 has 17 amino acids. V lost 2 bases to trimming and J lost 4 bases; unmatched junction nucleotides: 10. Germline CDR1 SGHDT, CDR2 YYEEEE. CDR3 amino acids: CASSLLRTGLTTGELFF. CDR3 DNA: TGTGCCAGCAGCTTACTTAGGACAGGGTTAACCACCGGGGAGCTGTTTTTT.

The rearrangement joins TRBV6-5 to TRBJ2-7; 9 bases align to TRBD1. This CDR3 comprises 15 residues. Unmatched junction bases numbered 9, after V lost 6 bases and J lost 3 bases. The germline V gene has CDR1 MNHEY and CDR2 SVGAGI. This chain's CDR3 is CASRAGTGTYYEQYF. In DNA form, the CDR3 reads TGTGCCAGCAGGGCCGGGACAGGGACCTACTACGAGCAGTACTTC.

The chain has TRBV10-2 and TRBJ1-2, with D possibly matching TRBD1 (6 bases). The CDR3 runs 14 residues. V shed 3 bases and J shed 4 bases, with 12 bases lying between them. Germline CDR1 WSHSY, CDR2 SAAADI. The CDR3 DNA reads TGCGCCAGCAGTGACAGGGGATATATCTATGGCTACACCTTC. Amino acids: CASSDRGYIYGYTF.

The chain joins TRBV7-2 to TRBJ2-7; D is uncertain. The V end was cut by 2 bases, the J end by 2 bases, with 7 bases between. The CDR3 is made up of 13 amino acids. Looked up from germline, CDR1 is SGHTA and CDR2 is FQGNSA. The chain's CDR3 is CASSLQFTYEQYF. The CDR3 DNA sequence: TGTGCCAGCAGCTTACAGTTTACCTACGAGCAGTACTTC. Full variable domain (remainder filled in from reference TRBV7-2 and TRBJ2-7): GAGVSQSPSNKVTEKGKDVELRCDPISGHTALYWYRQSLGQGLEFLIYFQGNSAPDKSGLPSDRFSAERTGGSVSTLTIQRTQQEDSAVYLCASSLQFTYEQYFGPGTRLTVT.

In the case of this clone: Other DNA variants within this sample encode the same CDR3. The chain carries TRBV4-2 and TRBJ1-2; no clear D. The V gene lost 0 bases and the J gene lost 2 bases, with 10 bases spanning the gap. The V gene's germline CDR1 is LGHNA and CDR2 YNFKEQ. The CDR3 has 15 amino acids. For the CDR3, the DNA is TGTGCCAGCAGCCAAGATCGATCGGTAAACTATGGCTACACCTTC. Protein product: CASSQDRSVNYGYTF.